The sample holds one count of the clone carrying this T cell receptor beta chain. Its cognate antigen is unknown. Assay: immunoSEQ multiplex PCR; the TCRdb copy retains only in-frame clones and omits some. The table includes around 70,000 clones, approximately 90% detected once. The entry originates in a study of lymphopenia after photon versus proton radiotherapy. Germline CDR1 reads SGHTA; CDR2 reads FQGNSA. CDR3 length: 14 amino acids. Trimming at V came to 2 bases and at J to 7 bases, leaving 6 bases not matched to a gene. Study conclusions and caveats: After lymphocyte nadir, photon-treated repertoires showed oligoclonal expansion, especially CD8+ Temra. Authors raise, but do not show, better survival with proton therapy.

The chain joins TRBV7-2 to TRBJ1-1; 8 positions match TRBD1. This TCR was recovered from a woman aged 70-85 years with pancreatic cancer. Specimen: peripheral blood, collected from a patient treated with photon-based radiotherapy. The CDR3 here is CASSLSRGHNEAFF. As DNA, the CDR3 is TGTGCCAGCAGCTTATCCAGGGGGCATAATGAAGCTTTCTTT.